This TCR beta chain appears in the sequencing data of a study of T cell clonality in common variable immunodeficiency. Study results and limitations: Reportedly, TCR beta sequences from common variable immunodeficiency showed fewer deletions and N-nucleotide insertions.

This clone showed up many times. Its antigen is currently unknown. Using immunoSEQ multiplex PCR, the repertoire was profiled, and TCRdb retains in-frame clones only, with some absent. In total the sample includes more than 30,000 clones, none of them seen once. The clonotype was recovered from a person aged 18 to 75 in good health. The sequenced sample consisted of peripheral blood mononuclear cells.

The CDR3 loop reads CASKRTDTQYF. CDR3 DNA, as far as it was read: TGTGCCAGCAAGAGGACAGATACG. The rearrangement links TRBV6-2 or TRBV6-3 to TRBJ2-3; no clear D gene. Read coverage stops 3 residues before the CDR3 terminus; the germline J gene supplies the remainder. CDR1 and CDR2 from the germline V gene are MNHEY and SVGEGT. CDR3 size: 11 residues. Trimming removed 7 bases from V and 3 bases from J, with 5 bases in between.